The 15 T cell receptor beta chains given below trace back to one sample, sequenced in a study of OX40 agonist ivuxolimab in advanced cancers. The protocol was immunoSEQ multiplex PCR, while the TCRdb copy is restricted to in-frame clones and leaves out a portion. The data show around 67,000 clones, roughly 92% seen once. The input for sequencing was CD4+ or CD8+ T cells sorted from blood, taken in a trial of the OX40 agonist ivuxolimab. These receptors all stem from an adult with an advanced solid tumor such as melanoma, head and neck, liver or kidney cancer.

In the case of this clone: This specimen includes other DNA sequences encoding the same CDR3. This chain connects TRBV7-2 to TRBJ1-3; no reliable D call. The V and J ends lost 1 base and 1 base respectively, with 5 bases between them. The CDR3 runs to 14 residues. Germline assignment: CDR1 SGHTA and CDR2 FQGNSA. CDR3 loop: CASSLGVSGNTIYF. The CDR3 bases are TGTGCCAGCAGCTTAGGGGTATCTGGAAACACCATATATTTT.

This chain connects TRBV19 to TRBJ2-1; D uncertain. The CDR3 has 14 amino acids. In germline, CDR1 is LNHDA, CDR2 SQIVND (reference sequence). V was trimmed by 4 bases and J by 3 bases, leaving 10 bases between them. For the CDR3, the DNA is TGTGCCAGTAGTAGAATTGACAACTACAATGAGCAGTTCTTC. It specifies CASSRIDNYNEQFF.

The chain couples TRBV27 to TRBJ2-7; 7 bases line up with TRBD2. Trimming cost V 10 bases and J 2 bases; bases outside gene matches: 8. Germline CDR1 is MNHEY and CDR2 is SMNVEV (reference sequence). The CDR3 totals 13 residues. The CDR3 nucleotides are TGTGCCACCCCCTTCGGGAGGCCCTACGAGCAGTACTTC. Protein: CATPFGRPYEQYF.

Comments on this clone: Distinct nucleotide sequences in the sample also encode this CDR3. The V call is TRBV5-1, the J call TRBJ1-3; D uncertain. V lost 0 bases, J lost 1 base, and 8 bases lay in between. Germline-derived CDR1 and CDR2 are SGHRS and YFSETQ. The CDR3 consists of 15 residues. In DNA, the CDR3 is TGCGCCAGCAGCTTGGGAGGGAATTCTGGAAACACCATATATTTT. As protein: CASSLGGNSGNTIYF.

To note about this clone: The junction shows a germline mismatch at one end, possibly a read error. Within the sample, other DNA sequences also encode this same CDR3. The chain joins TRBV28 to TRBJ2-1; the match to TRBD2 covers 7 bases. Per germline, CDR1 MDHEN and CDR2 SYDVKM. The CDR3 consists of 13 residues. CDR3 loop: CASTEGDYNEQFF. Here the CDR3 DNA reads TGTGCCAGCACCGAAGGGGACTACAATGAGCAATTCTTC. Looking up the rest from reference TRBV28 and TRBJ2-1 gives the full variable domain: DVKVTQSSRYLVKRTGEKVFLECVQDMDHENMFWYRQDPGLGLRLIYFSYDVKMKEKGDIPEGYSVSREKKERFSLILESASTNQTSMYLCASTEGDYNEQFFGPGTRLTVL.

The chain recombines TRBV5-1 with TRBJ2-7; tentatively, D is TRBD1 (5 bases). From germline, CDR1 is SGHRS and CDR2 YFSETQ. The CDR3 loop spans 14 amino acids. Trimming pared 0 bases from V and 5 bases from J, leaving 12 bases between. This CDR3 reads CASSLVSQGHEQYF. CDR3 in DNA: TGCGCCAGCAGCTTGGTCAGCCAGGGCCACGAGCAGTACTTC.

The chain has TRBV19 and TRBJ1-5; D is uncertain. Between the trimmed V and J ends, which lost 5 bases and 5 bases, there was a span of 10 bases. The CDR3 consists of 13 residues. Germline assignment: CDR1 LNHDA and CDR2 SQIVND (reference sequence). CDR3 protein: CASSQRVDQPQHF. In nucleotides, the CDR3 is TGTGCCAGTAGTCAAAGGGTAGATCAGCCCCAGCATTTT.

The CDR3 region is CASRPGTSFFEQFF. Written as DNA, the CDR3 is TGCGCCAGCAGACCCGGGACTAGTTTTTTTGAGCAGTTCTTC. The rearrangement links TRBV5-1 to TRBJ2-1, with TRBD2 matching 8 bases. The CDR3 is 14 residues long. Germline V lookup: CDR1 SGHRS, CDR2 YFSETQ. V dropped 5 bases and J dropped 9; count of bases not matched to a gene: 10.

The CDR3 protein is CASSIGTGGYEQFF. The DNA for the CDR3 is TGTGCCAGTAGTATCGGGACAGGGGGCTATGAGCAGTTCTTC. This rearrangement joins TRBV19 to TRBJ2-1; 12 positions match TRBD1. Germline CDR1 and CDR2: LNHDA and SQIVND (reference sequence). The CDR3 loop spans 14 amino acids. Unmatched junction bases numbered 2, after V lost 3 bases and J lost 8 bases.

This clone showed up just once. J is TRBJ1-3 and V is TRBV28; D ambiguous. Germline V gene lookup returns CDR1 MDHEN and CDR2 SYDVKM. The CDR3 sequence is 16 residues long. The V end lost 5 bases, the J end lost 0 bases, and 14 bases lay between the germline ends. The CDR3 nucleotides are TGTGCCAGCAGTCCCGCGGACTTCAGCTCTGGAAACACCATATATTTT. Its translation: CASSPADFSSGNTIYF.

J is TRBJ2-7 and V is TRBV5-1; weak D call: TRBD2 (5 bases). This CDR3 region has 14 residues. Germline CDR1 and CDR2: SGHRS and YFSETQ. V lost 3 bases and J 3 bases, leaving 13 bases between the germline ends. The CDR3 DNA sequence: TGCGCCAGCAGCTCTGGACTTGTCATCTACGAGCAGTACTTC. This encodes CASSSGLVIYEQYF.

V and J are TRBV6-1 and TRBJ1-1; 7 bases align to TRBD1. V was clipped by 6 bases and J by 6 bases; unmatched bases: 10. Germline CDR1 and CDR2: MNHNS and SASEGT. The CDR3 has 14 residues. The CDR3 region is CASRRDRDYAEAFF. Here the CDR3 DNA reads TGTGCCAGCAGGAGAGACAGGGATTACGCTGAAGCTTTCTTT.

The V and J genes are TRBV18 and TRBJ2-7; TRBD2 aligns across 10 bases. Germline assignment: CDR1 KGHSH and CDR2 LQKENI. V was pared by 0 bases and J by 4 bases, with 3 bases of the junction left unmatched. This CDR3 region has 15 residues. Here the CDR3 DNA reads TGTGCCAGCTCACCACCTGCTAGCGGGAGATACGAGCAGTACTTC. Protein sequence: CASSPPASGRYEQYF.

The J gene is TRBJ2-7, the V gene TRBV5-6; D is perhaps TRBD1 or TRBD2 (5 bases each). Germline V gene lookup returns CDR1 SGHDT and CDR2 YYEEEE. The ends were cut back, 2 bases at V and 6 bases at J, with 15 bases in the middle. There are 14 residues in the CDR3. The CDR3 sequence is CASSLSGPVFEQYF. For the CDR3, the DNA is TGTGCCAGCAGCTTATCGGGACCCGTTTTCGAGCAGTACTTC.

V usage is TRBV5-1 and J usage is TRBJ2-3; 7 nucleotides line up with TRBD2. The CDR3 totals 16 residues. Germline V gene lookup returns CDR1 SGHRS and CDR2 YFSETQ. Germline trimming cut 4 bases from V and 0 bases from J; bases unmatched to any gene: 8. CDR3 sequence (DNA): TGCGCCAGCAGCACCCAACTAGCGCCCAGCACAGATACGCAGTATTTT. It translates to CASSTQLAPSTDTQYF.